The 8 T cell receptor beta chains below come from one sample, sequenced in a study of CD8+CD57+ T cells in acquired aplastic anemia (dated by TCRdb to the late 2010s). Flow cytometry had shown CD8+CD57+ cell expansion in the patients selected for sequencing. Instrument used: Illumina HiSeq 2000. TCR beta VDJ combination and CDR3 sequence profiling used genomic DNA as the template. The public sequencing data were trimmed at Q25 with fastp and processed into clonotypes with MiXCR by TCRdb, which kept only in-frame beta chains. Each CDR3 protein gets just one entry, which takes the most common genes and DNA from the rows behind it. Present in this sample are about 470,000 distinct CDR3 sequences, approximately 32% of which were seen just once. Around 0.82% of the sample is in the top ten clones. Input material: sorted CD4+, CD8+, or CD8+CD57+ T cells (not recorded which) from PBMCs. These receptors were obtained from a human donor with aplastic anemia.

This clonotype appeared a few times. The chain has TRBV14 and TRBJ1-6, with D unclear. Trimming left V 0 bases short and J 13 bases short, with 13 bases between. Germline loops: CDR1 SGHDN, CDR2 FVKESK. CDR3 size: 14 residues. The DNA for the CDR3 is TGTGCCAGCAGCCAAGAGGGGATTTCAATTCCCCTCCACTTT. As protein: CASSQEGISIPLHF.

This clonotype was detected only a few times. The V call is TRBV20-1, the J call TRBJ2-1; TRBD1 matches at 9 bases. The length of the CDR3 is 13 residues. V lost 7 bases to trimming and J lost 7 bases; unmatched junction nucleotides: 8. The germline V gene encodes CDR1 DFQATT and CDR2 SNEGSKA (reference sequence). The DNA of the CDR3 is TGCAGTGGGGAACAGGGGGCGCGAAATGAGCAGTTCTTC. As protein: CSGEQGARNEQFF.

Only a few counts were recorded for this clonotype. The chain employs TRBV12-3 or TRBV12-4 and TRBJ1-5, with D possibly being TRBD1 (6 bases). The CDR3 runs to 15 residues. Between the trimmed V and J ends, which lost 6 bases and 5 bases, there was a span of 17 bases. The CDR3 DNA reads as TGTGCCAGCAGCCGGGACGGCAGGGGTGATCAGCCCCAGCATTTT. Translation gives CASSRDGRGDQPQHF.

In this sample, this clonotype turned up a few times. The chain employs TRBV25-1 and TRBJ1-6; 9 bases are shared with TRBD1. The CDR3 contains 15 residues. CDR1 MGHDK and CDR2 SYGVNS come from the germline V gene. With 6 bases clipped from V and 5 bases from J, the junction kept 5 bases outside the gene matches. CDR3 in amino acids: CASREGTGNNSPLHF. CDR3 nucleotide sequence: TGTGCCAGCAGGGAAGGGACAGGGAATAATTCACCCCTCCACTTT.

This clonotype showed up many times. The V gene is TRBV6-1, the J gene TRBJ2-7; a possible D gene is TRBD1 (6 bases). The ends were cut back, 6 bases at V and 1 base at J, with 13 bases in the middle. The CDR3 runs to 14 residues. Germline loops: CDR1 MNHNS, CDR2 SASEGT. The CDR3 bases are TGTGCCAGCAGCTGGGGGCTGGATTCCTACGAGCAGTACTTC. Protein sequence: CASSWGLDSYEQYF.

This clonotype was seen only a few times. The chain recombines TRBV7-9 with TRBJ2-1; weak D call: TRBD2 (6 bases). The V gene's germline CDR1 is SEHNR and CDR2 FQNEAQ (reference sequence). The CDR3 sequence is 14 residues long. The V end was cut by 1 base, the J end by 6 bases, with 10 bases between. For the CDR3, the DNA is TGTGCCAGCAGCTTAGAACTAGCTGGCAATGAGCAGTTCTTC. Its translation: CASSLELAGNEQFF.

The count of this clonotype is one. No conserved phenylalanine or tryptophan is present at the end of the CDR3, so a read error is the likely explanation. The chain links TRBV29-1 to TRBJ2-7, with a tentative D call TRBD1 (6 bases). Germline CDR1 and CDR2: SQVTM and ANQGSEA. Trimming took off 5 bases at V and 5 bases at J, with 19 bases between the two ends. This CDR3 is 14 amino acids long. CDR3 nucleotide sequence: TGCAGCGTTTACAGGGACGACAGCCACCACGAGCAGTACCTC. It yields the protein CSVYRDDSHHEQYL.

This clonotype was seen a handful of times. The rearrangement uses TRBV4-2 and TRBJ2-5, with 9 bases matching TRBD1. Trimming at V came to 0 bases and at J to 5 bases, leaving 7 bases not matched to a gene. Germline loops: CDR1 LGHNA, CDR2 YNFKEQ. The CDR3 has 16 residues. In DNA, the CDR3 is TGTGCCAGCAGCCAAGATACACAGGGGGCTGGGGAGACCCAGTACTTC. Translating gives CASSQDTQGAGETQYF.